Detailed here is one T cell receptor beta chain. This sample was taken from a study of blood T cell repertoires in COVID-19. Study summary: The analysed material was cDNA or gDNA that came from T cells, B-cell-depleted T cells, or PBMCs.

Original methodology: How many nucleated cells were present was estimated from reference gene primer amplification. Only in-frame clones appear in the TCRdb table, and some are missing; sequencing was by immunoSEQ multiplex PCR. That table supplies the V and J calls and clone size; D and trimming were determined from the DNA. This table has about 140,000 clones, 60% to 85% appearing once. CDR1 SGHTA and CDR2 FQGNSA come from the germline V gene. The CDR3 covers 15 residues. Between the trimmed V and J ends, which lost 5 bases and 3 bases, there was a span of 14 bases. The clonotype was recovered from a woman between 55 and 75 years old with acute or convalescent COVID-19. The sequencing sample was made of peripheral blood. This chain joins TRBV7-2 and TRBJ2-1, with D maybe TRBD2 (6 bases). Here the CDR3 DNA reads TGTGCCAGCAGCCGTAGCGGAACATACTACAATGAGCAGTTCTTC. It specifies CASSRSGTYYNEQFF.